The rows below give T cell receptor beta chains drawn from one sample of a study of regulatory T cells in long-lasting Graves disease. MiXCR, run by TCRdb on the multiplex PCR reads, gives a single entry per CDR3 protein. The sample holds fewer than 550,000 distinct CDR3 sequences, roughly 17% seen once. The sample was also linked to a second study, of T cells in Graves' hyperthyroidism and ophthalmopathy.

The source was peripheral blood mononuclear cells (PBMCs), collected at new diagnosis, from a patient treated with antithyroid drugs. The receptor source for this set is a woman aged 18-29 years with Graves disease. Each CDR3 is given without its conserved first and last residue. The order of the fields is V gene, CDR3 length, CDR3 protein.

V: TRBV18; length: 14; CDR3: ASSPFNRDNSYGYT
V: TRBV18; length: 12; CDR3: ASSPRQGGQPQH
V: TRBV7-9; length: 13; CDR3: ASSRGLAQHNEQF
V: TRBV5-1; length: 11; CDR3: ASRRDFNYGYT
V: TRBV5-6; length: 11; CDR3: ATTQGDPYEQY
V: TRBV2; length: 13; CDR3: ASSVDHLGGNIQY
V: TRBV7-2; length: 14; CDR3: ASSTRLDRLHQPQH
V: TRBV28; length: 13; CDR3: ASSPGVGLYYGYT
V: TRBV7-2; length: 14; CDR3: ASSLRPGGANTEAF
V: TRBV30; length: 11; CDR3: ASTGDRYNEQF
V: TRBV20-1; length: 14; CDR3: SAPQTTARINNEQF
V: TRBV4-1; length: 11; CDR3: ASSQDLWEEAF
V: TRBV3-1; length: 12; CDR3: ASSVAREIETQY
V: TRBV7-3; length: 13; CDR3: ASSRRDSQRDTQY
V: TRBV20-1; length: 15; CDR3: SASVREGPISTDTQY
V: TRBV7-9; length: 10; CDR3: ASSSEGGEAF
V: TRBV20-1; length: 10; CDR3: SATGTSIEQY
V: TRBV27; length: 11; CDR3: ASSLPGDRELF
V: TRBV30; length: 10; CDR3: ACTVSETEAF
V: TRBV9; length: 15; CDR3: ASSVGASGRRQETQY
V: TRBV5-1; length: 14; CDR3: ASSLQGQGGKNIQY
V: TRBV4-1; length: 14; CDR3: ASSQDHDTFSYEQY
V: TRBV4-1; length: 14; CDR3: ASSQAGTGATYEQY
V: TRBV11-3; length: 11; CDR3: ASSLPNYNEQF
V: TRBV28; length: 12; CDR3: ASSPRGNVDEQF
V: TRBV5-5; length: 13; CDR3: ASSLEAGVNGELF
V: TRBV28; length: 13; CDR3: ASSLGVVLPQPQH
V: TRBV5-1; length: 13; CDR3: ASSIGTGLTGELF
V: TRBV5-5; length: 14; CDR3: ASSPLAGGAPIEQF
V: TRBV7-3; length: 9; CDR3: ASSSRGEQF
V: TRBV27; length: 13; CDR3: ASSSQGVTNYGYT
V: TRBV19; length: 12; CDR3: ANKTGLTFYEQY
V: TRBV28; length: 10; CDR3: ASVRGNTEAF
V: TRBV2; length: 9; CDR3: ASSFDNEQF
V: TRBV11-2; length: 15; CDR3: ASSSVRLARSYNEQF